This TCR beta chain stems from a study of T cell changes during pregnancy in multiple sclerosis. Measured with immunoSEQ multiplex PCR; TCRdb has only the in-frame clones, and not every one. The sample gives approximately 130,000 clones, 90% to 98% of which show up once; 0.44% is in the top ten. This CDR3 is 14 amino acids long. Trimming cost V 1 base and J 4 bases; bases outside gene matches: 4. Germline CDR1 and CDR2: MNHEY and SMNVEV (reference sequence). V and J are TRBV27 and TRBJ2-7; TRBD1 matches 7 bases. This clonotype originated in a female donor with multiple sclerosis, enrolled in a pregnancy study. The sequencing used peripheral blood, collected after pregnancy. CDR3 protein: CASSLFGTVYEQYF. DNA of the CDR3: TGTGCCAGCAGTTTATTCGGGACAGTTTACGAGCAGTACTTC.